This TCR beta chain was retrieved from a study of blood T cells in healthy people across ages. Findings and caveats of the study: A strong correlation was seen between TCR beta diversity and naive T cell percentage. Naive CD4+ cells and diversity were both higher in long-lived donors than in aged donors.

About this clonotype itself: The antigen is not known.

Every donor gave roughly 9.6 milliliters of peripheral blood. The second PCR ran about 6 to 12 cycles with a sample-barcoded 5' primer and J-beta primers. TCRdb independently ran MiXCR on the 5' RACE reads; one entry per CDR3 protein. The sample lists 1.5 million to 1.8 million distinct CDR3 sequences, roughly two fifths occurring once. This CDR3 is built from 13 residues. V is TRBV21-1 and J is TRBJ2-1; the D call TRBD1 from the table was never checked on the DNA. TRBV21-1 is a pseudogene. Input material: blood. The receptor was derived from a woman younger than 35 in good health. In nucleotides, the CDR3 is TGTGCCAGCAGTAGGGACCGTTACTACGAGCAGTTCTTC. Protein: CASSRDRYYEQFF.